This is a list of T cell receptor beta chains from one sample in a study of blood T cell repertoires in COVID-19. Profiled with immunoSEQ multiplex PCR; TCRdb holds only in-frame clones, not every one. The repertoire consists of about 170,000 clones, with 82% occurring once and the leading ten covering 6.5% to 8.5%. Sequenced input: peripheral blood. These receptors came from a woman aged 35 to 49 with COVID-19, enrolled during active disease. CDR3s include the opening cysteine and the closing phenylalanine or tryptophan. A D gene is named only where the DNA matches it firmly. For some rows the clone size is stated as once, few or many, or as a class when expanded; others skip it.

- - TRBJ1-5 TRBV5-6 CASSYQGLNQPQHF TGTGCCAGCAGCTATCAGGGGCTCAATCAGCCCCAGCATTTT
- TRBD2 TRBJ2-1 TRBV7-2 CASSLRDRGGINEQFF TGTGCCAGCAGCTTAAGGGATCGGGGGGGAATTAATGAGCAGTTCTTC
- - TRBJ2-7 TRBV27 CASTGRRGDFYEQYF TGTGCCAGCACAGGGAGGCGAGGGGACTTTTACGAGCAGTACTTC
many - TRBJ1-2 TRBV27 CASSLYNTNYGYTF TGTGCCAGCAGTTTATATAATACTAACTATGGCTACACCTTC
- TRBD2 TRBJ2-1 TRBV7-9 CASSPREARGSNEQFF TGTGCCAGCAGCCCTCGAGAAGCGCGGGGGTCCAATGAGCAGTTCTTC
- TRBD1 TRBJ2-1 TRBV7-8 CASSLRQGDYNEQFF TGTGCCAGCAGCTTACGACAGGGAGACTACAATGAGCAGTTCTTC
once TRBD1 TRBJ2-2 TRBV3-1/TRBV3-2 CASSQGTGVNTGELFF TGTGCCAGCAGCCAAGGGACAGGGGTAAACACCGGGGAGCTGTTTTTT
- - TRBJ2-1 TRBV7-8 CASSLGGTYNEQFF TGTGCCAGCAGCTTAGGCGGAACTTACAATGAGCAGTTCTTC
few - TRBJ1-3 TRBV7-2 CASSLVARGNTIYF TGTGCCAGCAGCTTAGTGGCACGAGGAAACACCATATATTTT
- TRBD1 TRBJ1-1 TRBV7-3 CASSDQGAGTEAFF TGTGCCAGCAGCGACCAGGGGGCGGGCACTGAAGCTTTCTTT
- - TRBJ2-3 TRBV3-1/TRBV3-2 CASSHGGLTDTQYF TGTGCCAGCAGCCATGGGGGCCTCACAGATACGCAGTATTTT
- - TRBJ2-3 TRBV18 CASSPPQSGSTDTQYF TGTGCCAGCTCACCACCGCAAAGCGGCAGCACAGATACGCAGTATTTT
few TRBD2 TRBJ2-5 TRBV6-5 CASSLLAGGSETQYF TGTGCCAGCAGCCTCCTAGCGGGGGGCTCAGAGACCCAGTACTTC
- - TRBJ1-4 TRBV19 CASNILQGEKLFF TGTGCCAGTAATATATTACAGGGAGAAAAACTGTTTTTT
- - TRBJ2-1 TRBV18 CASSSGHPSYNEQFF TGTGCCAGCTCGTCGGGACACCCCTCCTACAATGAGCAGTTCTTC
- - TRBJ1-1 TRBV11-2 CASSLPWGRGDTEAFF TGTGCCAGCAGCCTACCCTGGGGCAGGGGTGACACTGAAGCTTTCTTT
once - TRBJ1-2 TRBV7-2 CASSSRTNYGYTF TGTGCCAGCAGTTCTCGGACAAACTATGGCTACACCTTC
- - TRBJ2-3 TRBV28 CASSLRASLRVHF TGTGCCAGCAGTTTAAGGGCCTCCCTCAGGGTACATTTT
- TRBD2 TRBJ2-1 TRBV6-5 CASSSGTSGRQFF TGTGCCAGCAGTTCCGGGACTAGCGGGAGGCAGTTCTTC